Each of the 17 T cell receptor beta chains below was sequenced from the same sample in a study of T cells in Graves' hyperthyroidism and ophthalmopathy. RNA transcripts served as the template for amplifying TCR beta CDR3 regions. TCR CDR3 underwent first-round RT-PCR with the HTBI primer set. TCRdb redid the calling of the multiplex PCR reads with MiXCR, one entry per CDR3 protein. The sample gives hundreds of thousands of distinct CDR3 sequences, 46% of which show up once; 8.2% is in the top ten. The source material was peripheral blood or thyroid tissue (not recorded which). These receptors were collected from a woman aged 18-30 years with Graves' hyperthyroidism.

This sequence joins TRBV7-2 and TRBJ1-1; D may be TRBD1 (6 bases). Germline CDR1 and CDR2: SGHTA and FQGNSA. CDR3 length: 14 residues. With 6 bases removed from V and 4 bases from J, the gap between germline ends came to 15 bases. The CDR3 loop reads CASRTGWGGTEAFF. CDR3 DNA: TGTGCCAGCAGAACAGGGTGGGGAGGCACTGAAGCTTTCTTT.

The chain carries TRBV29-1 and TRBJ1-1; tentatively, D is TRBD1 (5 bases). Per germline, CDR1 SQVTM and CDR2 ANQGSEA. Trimming removed 1 base from V and 8 bases from J, with 11 bases in between. The CDR3 is 12 residues long. The CDR3 bases are TGCAGCGTTGAAGCCTCGAAGGGGGAAGCTTTCTTT. Its translation: CSVEASKGEAFF.

The chain carries TRBV13 and TRBJ2-7, with TRBD1 matching 9 bases. V trimming: 4 bases; J trimming: 5 bases; junction bases outside the gene matches: 6. CDR1 is PRHDT and CDR2 is FYEKMQ in the germline V gene (reference sequence). The CDR3 has 14 residues. This CDR3 reads CASSYRDRADEQYF. The CDR3 DNA follows: TGTGCCAGCAGCTACCGGGACAGGGCAGACGAGCAGTACTTC.

With respect to this clonotype: A much bigger clone sits one base away, suggesting this may be a read error. This chain links TRBV15 with TRBJ1-1; D is unresolved. This CDR3 has 16 amino acids. Germline CDR1 LNHNV, CDR2 YYDKDF (reference sequence). The CDR3 nucleotides read TGTGCCACCAGCAGAGATGAGGGCAGGAGAGGCACTGGAGCTTTCTTT. Translation: CATSRDEGRRGTGAFF.

As concerns this clonotype: A much larger clone differs from this one at a single base, so this may be a read error. The V and J genes are TRBV15 and TRBJ2-2; D remains unclear. V lost 8 bases and J lost 6, with 10 bases in between. Germline CDR1 LNHNV, CDR2 YYDKDF (reference sequence). CDR3 length: 12 residues. CDR3 sequence reads: CATRLGSGELFF. DNA of the CDR3: TGTGCCACCCGATTAGGTTCCGGGGAGCTGTTTTTT.

This clonotype was recorded at least ten times. The rearrangement links TRBV20-1 to TRBJ1-2; 7 positions agree with TRBD1. In germline, CDR1 is DFQATT, CDR2 SNEGSKA (reference sequence). The V segment lost 6 bases and the J segment 10 bases; nucleotides outside the gene matches: 14. CDR3 size: 13 residues. The CDR3 protein is CSATKTGLLDYTF. In DNA, the CDR3 is TGCAGTGCAACTAAGACAGGGCTCTTGGACTACACCTTC.

This clonotype occurred a few times. The genes are TRBV5-6 and TRBJ2-7; 7 bases are shared with TRBD2. Germline CDR1 is SGHDT and CDR2 is YYEEEE. J was trimmed by 3 bases and V by 7 bases; bases with no gene match: 10. The CDR3 totals 14 residues. CDR3 in amino acids: CASWGQSGDYEQYF. CDR3 coding DNA: TGTGCCAGCTGGGGTCAGAGCGGGGACTACGAGCAGTACTTC.

This clonotype was observed a few times. The rearrangement links TRBV5-1 to TRBJ2-7; 7 bases align to TRBD1. Trimming cost V 0 bases and J 9 bases; bases outside gene matches: 9. CDR1 and CDR2 (germline): SGHRS, YFSETQ. The CDR3 has 14 amino acids. The CDR3 sequence is CASSLDGTVVAQYF. The CDR3 DNA reads as TGCGCCAGCAGCTTGGACGGGACAGTGGTTGCGCAGTACTTC.

This sequence joins TRBV12-3 or TRBV12-4 and TRBJ2-7, with 14 nucleotides matching TRBD2. The CDR3 has 15 amino acids. After removal of 5 bases from V and 6 bases from J, the junction contained 6 bases not matched to a gene. The CDR3 sequence is CASSQGLAGVSEQYF. CDR3 in DNA: TGTGCCAGCAGTCAGGGACTAGCGGGAGTGAGCGAGCAGTACTTC.

V is TRBV24-1 and J is TRBJ1-4, with 7 bases fitting TRBD1. This CDR3 is built from 16 residues. Germline CDR1 KGHDR, CDR2 SFDVKD. V shed 2 bases, J shed 10 bases, and the junction held 12 bases outside the gene matches. CDR3 residues: CATSDSRTGRGVKLFF. Written as DNA, the CDR3 is TGTGCCACCAGTGATTCGCGGACAGGAAGGGGTGTAAAACTGTTTTTT.

The chain employs TRBV19 and TRBJ1-5; weak D call: TRBD1 (5 bases). The germline gives CDR1 LNHDA, CDR2 SQIVND (reference sequence). V was pared by 4 bases and J by 5 bases, with 24 bases between. The CDR3 has 18 residues. The CDR3 DNA is TGTGCCAGTAGTACCAAATTTTCCGGGACGGACACCGATCAGCCCCAGCATTTT. Its translation: CASSTKFSGTDTDQPQHF.

This clonotype has ten or more counts. This chain links TRBV7-2 with TRBJ2-5; no clear D. The germline V gene has CDR1 SGHTA and CDR2 FQGNSA. Trimming removed 4 bases at V and 1 base at J, with 4 bases between. The CDR3 runs 12 residues. The CDR3 loop reads CASSSGQETQYF. For the CDR3, the DNA is TGTGCCAGCAGCTCCGGCCAAGAGACCCAGTACTTC.

This clonotype was seen a single time. The chain has TRBV19 and TRBJ1-1; a weak D match, TRBD1 (6 bases). V gave up 2 bases and J gave up 0 bases, with 13 bases separating them. This CDR3 region has 16 residues. Per the germline V gene, CDR1 is LNHDA and CDR2 is SQIVND (reference sequence). For the CDR3, the DNA is TGTGCCAGTAGTATATGGGGCCAGGGGATGAACACTGAAGCTTTCTTT. Residues: CASSIWGQGMNTEAFF. Looking up the rest from reference TRBV19 and TRBJ1-1 gives the full variable domain: DGGITQSPKYLFRKEGQNVTLSCEQNLNHDAMYWYRQDPGQGLRLIYYSQIVNDFQKGDIAEGYSVSREKKESFPLTVTSAQKNPTAFYLCASSIWGQGMNTEAFFGQGTRLTVV.

The rearrangement uses TRBV20-1 and TRBJ2-5; possibly TRBD2 for D (5 bases). V lost 6 bases to trimming and J lost 5 bases, with 16 bases between them. Germline V gene sequence: CDR1 DFQATT, CDR2 SNEGSKA (reference sequence). This CDR3 has 13 amino acids. CDR3: CSATESPGETQYF. The CDR3 nucleotides read TGCAGTGCCACAGAAAGCCCGGGGGAGACCCAGTACTTC.

Details on this clonotype: One base away lies a much larger clone, so this may be a sequencing read error. The chain combines TRBV10-3 with TRBJ2-2; a possible D gene is TRBD2 (6 bases). The CDR3 has 15 residues. Per the germline V gene, CDR1 is ENHRY and CDR2 is SYGVKD. The V end lost 6 bases, the J end lost 3 bases, and 14 bases lay between the germline ends. Here the CDR3 DNA reads TGTGCCATCAGAAGTCGCAGGGAGGACACCGGGGAGCTGTTTTTT. Translated, it gives CAIRSRREDTGELFF.

This clonotype has just one count. The chain combines TRBV6-5 with TRBJ2-7; weak D call: TRBD2 (6 bases). There are 14 residues in the CDR3. V dropped 0 bases and J dropped 6 bases, with 12 bases sitting between them. Germline V lookup: CDR1 MNHEY, CDR2 SVGAGI. CDR3 loop: CASSYSGMGGEQYF. The CDR3 region has the DNA TGTGCCAGCAGTTACTCGGGGATGGGGGGCGAGCAGTACTTC.

The chain is built from TRBV2 and TRBJ1-5; possible D gene TRBD1, 6 bases. Germline CDR1 is SNHLY and CDR2 is FYNNEI. V gave up 6 bases and J gave up 11 bases, with 11 bases separating them. There are 11 residues in the CDR3. The CDR3 region has the DNA TGTGCCAGCAGAGGAGGGGGGTCCCAGCATTTT. Its protein product is CASRGGGSQHF.